This TCR beta chain appears in the sequencing data of a study of patients and donors after allogeneic stem cell transplantation (dated by TCRdb to 2018 to 2020). In the case of this clonotype: Its antigen remains undetermined. Being one base from a much bigger clone, this may be a read error. It is likely a read error, because the conserved phenylalanine at the end of the CDR3 is missing.

Trimming removed 4 bases from V and 4 bases from J, leaving 10 bases between the germline ends. For CDR1 and CDR2, the germline V gene lists MGHRA and YSYEKL. The CDR3 length equals 13 residues, ends included. CDR3 DNA only is kept here, 39 bases in frame from base 1. Library preparation was by RT-PCR. The data were produced on a NextSeq 550. Starting from the raw public reads, TCRdb applied fastp trimming at Q25, assembled clones with MiXCR and retained in-frame beta chains. Rows matching on CDR3 protein sequence are summarized as one entry with the most common DNA and genes. The sample table contains fewer than 75,000 distinct CDR3 sequences; only one count was recorded for 13% of them. Less than 35% of the sample is in the top ten clones.

Recombination connected TRBV4-1 to TRBJ1-2; the D gene identity is not certain. The sample comprised blood, either unsorted or a sorted T cell fraction (not recorded which). The source of this sequence is a human donor who was either an allogeneic HSCT recipient or a stem cell or donor lymphocyte infusion donor (not recorded which). It is not recorded whose cells these are; they may come from a transplant donor. The bases read TGCGCCAGCAGCCCCGCCGCCGCCTATGGCTACACCTTA. It specifies CASSPAAAYGYTL.